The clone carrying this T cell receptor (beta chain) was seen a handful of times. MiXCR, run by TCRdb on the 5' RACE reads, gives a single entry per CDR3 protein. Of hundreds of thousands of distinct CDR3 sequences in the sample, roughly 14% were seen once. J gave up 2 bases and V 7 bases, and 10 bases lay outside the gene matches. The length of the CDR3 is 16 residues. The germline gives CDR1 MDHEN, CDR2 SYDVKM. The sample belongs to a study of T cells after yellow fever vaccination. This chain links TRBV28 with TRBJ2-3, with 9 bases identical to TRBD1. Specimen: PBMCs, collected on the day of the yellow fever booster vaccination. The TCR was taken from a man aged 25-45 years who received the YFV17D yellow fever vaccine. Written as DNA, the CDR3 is TGTGCCAGCACCTTTTACAGGGGGCGCATCACAGATACGCAGTATTTT. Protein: CASTFYRGRITDTQYF.